Below are 22 T cell receptor beta chains sequenced from a single sample in a study of T cell responses to AZD1222 COVID-19 vaccine. Generated by immunoSEQ multiplex PCR, the TCRdb table keeps only in-frame clones and is missing some. The data show approximately 74,000 clones, roughly 82% seen once. Material: peripheral blood, obtained on day 0 of AZD1222 vaccination. These receptors were taken from an adult in good health.

V is TRBV19 and J is TRBJ1-4; D ambiguous. V was cut by 7 bases and J by 0 bases, with 9 bases left in between. The CDR3 has 14 residues. Germline V lookup: CDR1 LNHDA, CDR2 SQIVND (reference sequence). The CDR3 DNA sequence: TGTGCCAGTACACAGTCTTCAACTAATGAAAAACTGTTTTTT. As protein: CASTQSSTNEKLFF. The full variable domain, with the rest looked up from reference TRBV19 and TRBJ1-4, is DGGITQSPKYLFRKEGQNVTLSCEQNLNHDAMYWYRQDPGQGLRLIYYSQIVNDFQKGDIAEGYSVSREKKESFPLTVTSAQKNPTAFYLCASTQSSTNEKLFFGSGTQLSVL.

In this sample, this clone turned up once. The V gene is TRBV9, the J gene TRBJ1-2; 10 bases are shared with TRBD1. CDR1 is SGDLS, CDR2 YYNGEE, per germline. The CDR3 length is 15 residues. V shed 4 bases and J 5 bases; nucleotides not matched to a gene: 8. CDR3 DNA sequence: TGTGCCAGCAGCTATGGGACAGGGGACATGTATGGCTACACCTTC. It encodes CASSYGTGDMYGYTF. The full variable domain, completed using reference TRBV9 and TRBJ1-2, is DSGVTQTPKHLITATGQRVTLRCSPRSGDLSVYWYQQSLDQGLQFLIQYYNGEERAKGNILERFSAQQFPDLHSELNLSSLELGDSALYFCASSYGTGDMYGYTFGSGTRLTVV.

The rearrangement uses TRBV7-9 and TRBJ2-3; D might be TRBD1 (6 bases). V was clipped by 5 bases and J by 0 bases, with 9 bases between them. This CDR3 region has 14 residues. Looked up from germline, CDR1 is SEHNR and CDR2 is FQNEAQ (reference sequence). Here the CDR3 reads CASSRTASTDTQYF. CDR3 nucleotides: TGTGCCAGCAGCCGGACAGCGAGCACAGATACGCAGTATTTT. Full variable domain (remainder filled in from reference TRBV7-9 and TRBJ2-3): DTGVSQNPRHKITKRGQNVTFRCDPISEHNRLYWYRQTLGQGPEFLTYFQNEAQLEKSRLLSDRFSAERPKGSFSTLEIQRTEQGDSAMYLCASSRTASTDTQYFGPGTRLTVL.

This chain connects TRBV9 to TRBJ1-2; D is unclear. Germline V gives CDR1 SGDLS, CDR2 YYNGEE. V was trimmed by 2 bases and J by 1 base, leaving 15 bases between them. This CDR3 spans 16 amino acids. CDR3 in amino acids: CASSVSSRQLNYGYTF. CDR3 DNA: TGTGCCAGCAGCGTCTCATCACGTCAGCTTAACTATGGCTACACCTTC.

The chain is built from TRBV5-8 and TRBJ1-2; D is uncertain. V lost 4 bases and J lost 4, with 14 bases in between. CDR3 length: 14 amino acids. The germline CDR1 and CDR2 sequences are SGHTS and YDEGEE. CDR3 region: CASSHQDGFYGYTF. Here the CDR3 DNA reads TGTGCCAGCAGCCACCAGGACGGATTCTATGGCTACACCTTC. The full variable domain, with the rest looked up from reference TRBV5-8 and TRBJ1-2, is EAGVTQSPTHLIKTRGQQATLRCSPISGHTSVYWYQQALGLGLQFLLWYDEGEERNRGNFPPRFSGRQFPNYSSELNVNALELEDSALYLCASSHQDGFYGYTFGSGTRLTVV.

The J gene is TRBJ2-1, the V gene TRBV6-5; 12 positions agree with TRBD1. The germline V gene encodes CDR1 MNHEY and CDR2 SVGAGI. The CDR3 length is 15 residues. The J segment lost 8 bases and the V segment lost 6 bases, leaving 8 bases of the junction unmatched. Here the CDR3 reads CASRLGTGGLYEQFF. CDR3 bases: TGTGCCAGCAGACTCGGGACAGGGGGCTTATATGAGCAGTTCTTC.

The CDR3 here is CASRGQGAVNEQFF. CDR3 DNA: TGTGCCAGCAGGGGACAGGGGGCAGTCAATGAGCAGTTCTTC. The V gene is TRBV9, the J gene TRBJ2-1; 12 positions match TRBD1. The ends lost 5 bases at V and 6 bases at J; junction bases unmatched: 3. The CDR3 has 14 residues. Looked up from germline, CDR1 is SGDLS and CDR2 is YYNGEE.

The rearrangement uses TRBV13 and TRBJ2-3, with a weak D call TRBD2 (6 bases). The CDR3 covers 14 residues. Germline CDR1 and CDR2: PRHDT and FYEKMQ (reference sequence). V dropped 7 bases and J dropped 2 bases, with 13 bases sitting between them. CDR3 residues: CASNLGGLTDTQYF. In DNA, the CDR3 is TGTGCCAGCAACCTAGGAGGGCTCACAGATACGCAGTATTTT.

The chain is built from TRBV2 and TRBJ1-1; weak D call: TRBD1 (5 bases). Trimming pared 2 bases from V and 1 base from J, leaving 8 bases between. The CDR3 sequence is 14 residues long. Germline loops: CDR1 SNHLY, CDR2 FYNNEI. CDR3 in DNA: TGTGCCAGCAGTGAAAGGCAGGGGAACACTGAAGCTTTCTTT. Protein product: CASSERQGNTEAFF.

The count of this clone is one. The chain combines TRBV19 with TRBJ1-1; D not resolved. This CDR3 contains 14 residues. Trimming stripped 3 bases from V and 0 bases from J, with 8 bases between. Germline values: CDR1 LNHDA, CDR2 SQIVND (reference sequence). This chain's CDR3 is CASSIPGLNTEAFF. The CDR3, as DNA: TGTGCCAGTAGTATCCCCGGATTGAACACTGAAGCTTTCTTT.

In DNA, the CDR3 is TGTGCCAGCAGCCAAGACTCGATCAATGAGCAGTTCTTC. It is translated as CASSQDSINEQFF. The chain has TRBV4-2 and TRBJ2-1; D uncertain. The V gene's germline CDR1 is LGHNA and CDR2 YNFKEQ. The CDR3 is 13 residues long. With 0 bases removed from V and 6 bases from J, the gap between germline ends came to 6 bases.

This rearrangement joins TRBV2 to TRBJ2-2; D call uncertain. Deletions cut 9 bases from V and 6 bases from J, with 11 bases between. This CDR3 spans 12 amino acids. Germline values: CDR1 SNHLY, CDR2 FYNNEI. CDR3 region: CASLGRAGELFF. The CDR3 DNA follows: TGTGCCAGTTTGGGTCGGGCCGGGGAGCTGTTTTTT.

The chain is built from TRBV7-3 and TRBJ1-6; D gene uncertain. CDR3 size: 16 residues. V lost 1 base and J 7 bases, leaving 14 bases between the germline ends. CDR1 and CDR2 from the germline V gene are SGHTA and FQGTGA. The DNA for the CDR3 is TGTGCCAGCAGCTTAAACCCCGCCGAGTCAAATTCACCCCTCCACTTT. Protein sequence: CASSLNPAESNSPLHF.

The chain uses TRBV4-3 and TRBJ2-6; D is ambiguous. This CDR3 has 16 residues. V was clipped by 1 base and J by 4 bases, with 11 bases between them. CDR1 LGHNA and CDR2 YSLEER come from the germline V gene. CDR3 bases: TGCGCCAGCAGCCAAGGAGGCCCAAGAGGGGCCAACGTCCTGACTTTC. This sequence encodes CASSQGGPRGANVLTF.

The rearrangement links TRBV19 to TRBJ2-7; D may be TRBD2 (5 bases). This CDR3 is built from 10 residues. Germline CDR1 is LNHDA and CDR2 is SQIVND (reference sequence). CDR3 sequence (DNA): TGTGTAGCCGGGGCCTACGAGCAGTACTTC. Its protein is CVAGAYEQYF.

This sequence joins TRBV14 and TRBJ1-6, with a tentative D call TRBD1 (5 bases). The CDR3 has 15 residues. Per the germline V gene, CDR1 is SGHDN and CDR2 is FVKESK. Trimming removed 0 bases from V and 7 bases from J, with 10 bases in between. The CDR3 DNA follows: TGTGCCAGCAGCCAAGATAAGGGGCCAAATTCACCCCTCCACTTT. Its translation: CASSQDKGPNSPLHF.

The chain carries TRBV4-3 and TRBJ2-3; D possibly uses TRBD1 or TRBD2 (6 bases each). Germline CDR1 reads LGHNA; CDR2 reads YSLEER. V was cut by 0 bases and J by 0 bases, with 13 bases left in between. The CDR3 is 17 amino acids. CDR3 in amino acids: CASSQDFPGASTDTQYF. Written as DNA, the CDR3 is TGCGCCAGCAGCCAAGATTTTCCGGGGGCTAGCACAGATACGCAGTATTTT.

On this clone: Other DNA sequences in this sample translate to the same CDR3. The V call is TRBV6-5, the J call TRBJ2-7, with TRBD1 matching over 8 bases. Germline CDR1 and CDR2: MNHEY and SVGAGI. V lost 0 bases to trimming and J lost 2 bases; unmatched junction nucleotides: 3. The CDR3 is 15 residues long. CDR3 region: CASSYSGTGPYEQYF. The CDR3, as DNA: TGTGCCAGCAGTTACTCCGGGACAGGCCCCTACGAGCAGTACTTC.

The chain has TRBV19 and TRBJ1-2; 8 bases map to TRBD1. Germline CDR1 and CDR2: LNHDA and SQIVND (reference sequence). The CDR3 loop spans 17 amino acids. V gave up 3 bases and J gave up 6 bases; unmatched junction bases: 15. The CDR3 DNA reads as TGTGCCAGTAGTATGCGATCGTCTGGACAGGGAGGTAATGGCTACACCTTC. This gives the protein CASSMRSSGQGGNGYTF.

The chain employs TRBV11-2 and TRBJ2-3; 8 bases agree with TRBD1. Germline assignment: CDR1 SGHAT and CDR2 FQNNGV. The CDR3 has 17 amino acids. The trim removed 2 bases at V and 3 bases at J, leaving 10 bases unmatched. CDR3 DNA sequence: TGTGCCAGCAGCTTATTAGTCGGGACAGGCGGGACAGATACGCAGTATTTT. Residues: CASSLLVGTGGTDTQYF.

The V and J genes are TRBV9 and TRBJ2-2; possible D gene TRBD1, 6 bases. Between the trimmed V and J ends, which lost 4 bases and 1 base, there was a span of 14 bases. The length of the CDR3 is 16 residues. Germline loops: CDR1 SGDLS, CDR2 YYNGEE. CDR3 sequence: CASSPSTGLNTGELFF. CDR3 DNA sequence: TGTGCCAGCAGCCCCTCGACAGGATTGAACACCGGGGAGCTGTTTTTT. Full variable domain (remainder filled in from reference TRBV9 and TRBJ2-2): DSGVTQTPKHLITATGQRVTLRCSPRSGDLSVYWYQQSLDQGLQFLIQYYNGEERAKGNILERFSAQQFPDLHSELNLSSLELGDSALYFCASSPSTGLNTGELFFGEGSRLTVL.

The count of this clone is one. The CDR3 nucleotides read TGCGCCAGCAGCTTGGTGGCAGGGGGCGAAAACATTCAGTACTTC. It specifies CASSLVAGGENIQYF. V is TRBV5-1 and J is TRBJ2-4; the match to TRBD1 covers 8 bases. The junction had 4 bases not matched to a gene; V was cut back by 0 bases and J by 5 bases. This CDR3 is 15 amino acids long. Germline V gene lookup returns CDR1 SGHRS and CDR2 YFSETQ.